This paragraph reports one T cell receptor (beta chain). These data originate in a study of blood T cell repertoires in COVID-19. Study background: T cells, B-cell-depleted T cells, or PBMCs supplied cDNA or gDNA.

Participant ages covered about 18 to 89 years across 24 US areas. Germline V lookup: CDR1 MDHEN, CDR2 SYDVKM. The CDR3 extends over 18 amino acids. V was clipped by 3 bases and J by 0 bases; unmatched bases: 12. The assay was immunoSEQ multiplex PCR, and TCRdb's table has in-frame clones only and misses some. The sample holds nearly 350,000 clones, roughly 87% seen once. The chain is built from TRBV28 and TRBJ1-1; 8 bases are shared with TRBD1. The receptor was derived from a woman aged 25 to 39 who had recovered from COVID-19. The sequencing input was PBMCs or T cells enriched from blood (not recorded which). The DNA for the CDR3 is TGTGCCAGCAGTTTGCCCGGACAGGGAGTGGGGATGAACACTGAAGCTTTCTTT. It codes for CASSLPGQGVGMNTEAFF.